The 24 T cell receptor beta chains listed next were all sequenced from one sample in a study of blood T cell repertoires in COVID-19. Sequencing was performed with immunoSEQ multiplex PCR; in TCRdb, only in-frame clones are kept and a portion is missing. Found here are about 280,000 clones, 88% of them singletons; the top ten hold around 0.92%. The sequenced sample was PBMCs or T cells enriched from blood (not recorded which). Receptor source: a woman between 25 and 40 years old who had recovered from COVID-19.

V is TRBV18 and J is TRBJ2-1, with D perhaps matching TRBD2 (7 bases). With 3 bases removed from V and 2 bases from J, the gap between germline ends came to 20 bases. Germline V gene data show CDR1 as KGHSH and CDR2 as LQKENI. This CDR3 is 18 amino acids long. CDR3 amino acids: CASSPGAGVAETYNEQFF. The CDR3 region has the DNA TGTGCCAGCTCACCGGGGGCGGGGGTAGCGGAGACCTACAATGAGCAGTTCTTC.

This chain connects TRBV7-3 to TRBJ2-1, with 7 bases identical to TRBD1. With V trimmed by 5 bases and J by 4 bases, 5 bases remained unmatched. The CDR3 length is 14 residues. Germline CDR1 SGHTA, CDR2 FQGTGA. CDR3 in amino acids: CASSRQGGYNEQFF. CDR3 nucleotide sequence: TGTGCCAGCAGCCGACAGGGTGGTTACAATGAGCAGTTCTTC.

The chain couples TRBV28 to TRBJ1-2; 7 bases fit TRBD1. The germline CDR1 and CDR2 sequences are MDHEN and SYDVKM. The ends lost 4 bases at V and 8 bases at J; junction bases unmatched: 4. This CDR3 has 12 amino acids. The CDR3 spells CASSSGQQGYTF. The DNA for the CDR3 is TGTGCCAGCAGTTCGGGACAGCAGGGCTACACCTTC.

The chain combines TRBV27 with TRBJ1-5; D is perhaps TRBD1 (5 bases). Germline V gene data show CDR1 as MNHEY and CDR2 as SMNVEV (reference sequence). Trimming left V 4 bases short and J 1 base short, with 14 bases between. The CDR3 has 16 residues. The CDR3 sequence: CASSWGIPASNQPQHF. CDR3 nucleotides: TGTGCCAGCAGTTGGGGCATCCCGGCGAGCAATCAGCCCCAGCATTTT.

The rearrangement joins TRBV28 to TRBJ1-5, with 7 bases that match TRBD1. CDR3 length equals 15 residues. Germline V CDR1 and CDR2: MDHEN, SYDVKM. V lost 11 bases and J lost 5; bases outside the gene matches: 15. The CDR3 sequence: CAGPRGQGDHQPQHF. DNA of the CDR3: TGTGCCGGGCCGAGGGGGCAGGGGGATCATCAGCCCCAGCATTTT.

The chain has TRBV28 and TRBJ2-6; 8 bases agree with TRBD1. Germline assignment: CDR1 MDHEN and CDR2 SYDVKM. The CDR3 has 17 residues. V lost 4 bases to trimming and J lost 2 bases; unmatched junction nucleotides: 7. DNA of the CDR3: TGTGCCAGCAGTTCCAGGGGGCGCTTTGCTGGGGCCAACGTCCTGACTTTC. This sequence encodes CASSSRGRFAGANVLTF.

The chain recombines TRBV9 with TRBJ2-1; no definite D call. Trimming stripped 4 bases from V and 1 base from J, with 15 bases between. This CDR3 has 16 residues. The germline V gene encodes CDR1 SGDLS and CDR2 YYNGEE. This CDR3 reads CASSTFISESYNEQFF. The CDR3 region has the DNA TGTGCCAGCAGCACATTCATTTCCGAATCCTACAATGAGCAGTTCTTC. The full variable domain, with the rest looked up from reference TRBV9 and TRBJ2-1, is DSGVTQTPKHLITATGQRVTLRCSPRSGDLSVYWYQQSLDQGLQFLIQYYNGEERAKGNILERFSAQQFPDLHSELNLSSLELGDSALYFCASSTFISESYNEQFFGPGTRLTVL.

CDR3 in DNA: TGTGCCAGCAGTTTACAAGCGGGGCAAGTCAATGAGCAGTTCTTC. It encodes CASSLQAGQVNEQFF. V gene TRBV27 combines with J gene TRBJ2-1; 7 bases are a match to TRBD2. Germline V gives CDR1 MNHEY, CDR2 SMNVEV (reference sequence). This CDR3 has 15 amino acids. The J segment lost 6 bases and the V segment lost 2 bases, leaving 7 bases of the junction unmatched.

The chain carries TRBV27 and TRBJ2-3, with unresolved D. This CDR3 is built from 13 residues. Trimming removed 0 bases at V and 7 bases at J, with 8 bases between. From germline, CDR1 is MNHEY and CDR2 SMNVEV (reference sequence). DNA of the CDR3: TGTGCCAGCAGTTTATCGGCGGATAATACGCAGTATTTT. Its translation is CASSLSADNTQYF.

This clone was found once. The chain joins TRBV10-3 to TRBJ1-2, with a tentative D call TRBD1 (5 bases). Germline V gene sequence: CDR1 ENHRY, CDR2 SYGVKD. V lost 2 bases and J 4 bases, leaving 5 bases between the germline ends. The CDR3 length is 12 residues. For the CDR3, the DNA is TGTGCCATCAGTGAGAGGGGCTATGGCTACACCTTC. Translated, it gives CAISERGYGYTF.

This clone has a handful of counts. The CDR3 nucleotides are TGTGCCAGTAGTATAGTAGCGGGAGCATATACGCAGTATTTT. As protein: CASSIVAGAYTQYF. The J gene is TRBJ2-3, the V gene TRBV19; 9 nucleotides agree with TRBD2. V lost 1 base to trimming and J lost 7 bases; unmatched junction nucleotides: 3. The CDR3 covers 14 residues. The germline gives CDR1 LNHDA, CDR2 SQIVND (reference sequence). Looking up the rest from reference TRBV19 and TRBJ2-3 gives the full variable domain: DGGITQSPKYLFRKEGQNVTLSCEQNLNHDAMYWYRQDPGQGLRLIYYSQIVNDFQKGDIAEGYSVSREKKESFPLTVTSAQKNPTAFYLCASSIVAGAYTQYFGPGTRLTVL.

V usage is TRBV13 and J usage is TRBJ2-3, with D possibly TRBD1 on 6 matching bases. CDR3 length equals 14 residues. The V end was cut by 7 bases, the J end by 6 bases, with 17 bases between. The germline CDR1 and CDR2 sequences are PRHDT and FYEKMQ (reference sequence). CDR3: CASTQTGPADTQYF. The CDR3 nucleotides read TGTGCCAGCACCCAGACAGGACCCGCGGATACGCAGTATTTT.

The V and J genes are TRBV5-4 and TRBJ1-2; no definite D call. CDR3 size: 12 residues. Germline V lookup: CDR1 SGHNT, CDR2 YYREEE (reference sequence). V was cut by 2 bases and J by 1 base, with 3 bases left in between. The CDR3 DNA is TGTGCCAGCAGCTTTAATAACTATGGCTACACCTTC. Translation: CASSFNNYGYTF.

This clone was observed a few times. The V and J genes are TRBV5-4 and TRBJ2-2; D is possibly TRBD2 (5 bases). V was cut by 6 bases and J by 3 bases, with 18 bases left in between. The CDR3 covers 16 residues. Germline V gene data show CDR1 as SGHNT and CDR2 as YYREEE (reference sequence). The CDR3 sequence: CASTLGGQVHTGELFF. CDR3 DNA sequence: TGTGCCAGCACCCTCGGCGGGCAGGTTCACACCGGGGAGCTGTTTTTT.

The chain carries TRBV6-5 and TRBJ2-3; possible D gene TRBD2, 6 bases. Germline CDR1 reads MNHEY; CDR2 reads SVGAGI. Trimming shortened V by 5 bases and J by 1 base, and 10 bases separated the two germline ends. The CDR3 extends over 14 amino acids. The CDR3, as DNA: TGTGCCAGCAGTCGGGACTGGGGCACAGATACGCAGTATTTT. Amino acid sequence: CASSRDWGTDTQYF.

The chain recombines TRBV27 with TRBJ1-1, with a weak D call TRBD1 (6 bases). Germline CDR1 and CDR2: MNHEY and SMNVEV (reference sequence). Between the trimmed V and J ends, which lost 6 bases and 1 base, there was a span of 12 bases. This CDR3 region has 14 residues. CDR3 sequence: CASRINRANTEAFF. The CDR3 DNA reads TGTGCCAGCAGAATCAACAGGGCGAACACTGAAGCTTTCTTT.

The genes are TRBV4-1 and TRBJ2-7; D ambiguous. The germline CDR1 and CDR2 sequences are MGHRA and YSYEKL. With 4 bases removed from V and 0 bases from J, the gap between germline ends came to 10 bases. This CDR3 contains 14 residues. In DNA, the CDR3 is TGCGCCAGCAGCCGATCCGAGAGCTCCTACGAGCAGTACTTC. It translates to CASSRSESSYEQYF.

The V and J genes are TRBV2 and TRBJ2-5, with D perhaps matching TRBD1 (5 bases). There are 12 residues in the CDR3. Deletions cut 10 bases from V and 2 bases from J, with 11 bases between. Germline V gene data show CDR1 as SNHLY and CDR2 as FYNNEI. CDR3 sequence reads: CANTGLQETQYF. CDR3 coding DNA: TGTGCCAACACAGGATTACAAGAGACCCAGTACTTC.

Here the CDR3 DNA reads TGTGCCAGCAGTTTGGGGTACGGGGGTGTCGCTGAAGCTTTCTTT. Translation: CASSLGYGGVAEAFF. J is TRBJ1-1 and V is TRBV27, with D perhaps matching TRBD1 (5 bases). With 3 bases removed from V and 6 bases from J, the gap between germline ends came to 17 bases. Germline V CDR1 and CDR2: MNHEY, SMNVEV (reference sequence). The CDR3 totals 15 residues.

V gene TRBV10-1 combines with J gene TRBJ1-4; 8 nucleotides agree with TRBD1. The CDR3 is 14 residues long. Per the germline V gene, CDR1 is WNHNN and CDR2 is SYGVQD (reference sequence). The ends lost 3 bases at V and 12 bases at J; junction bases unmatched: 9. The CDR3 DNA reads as TGCGCCAGCAGTGATGCCAGGGGGCGGTGGGAACTGTTTTTT. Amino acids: CASSDARGRWELFF.

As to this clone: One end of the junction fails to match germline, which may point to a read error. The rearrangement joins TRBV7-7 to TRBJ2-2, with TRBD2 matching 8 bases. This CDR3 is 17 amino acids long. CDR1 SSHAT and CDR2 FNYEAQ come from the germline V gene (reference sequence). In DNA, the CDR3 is TGTGCTAGCAGCCCCAGATCCAGCGGGGGGAACACCGGGGAGCTGTTTTTT. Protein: CASSPRSSGGNTGELFF.

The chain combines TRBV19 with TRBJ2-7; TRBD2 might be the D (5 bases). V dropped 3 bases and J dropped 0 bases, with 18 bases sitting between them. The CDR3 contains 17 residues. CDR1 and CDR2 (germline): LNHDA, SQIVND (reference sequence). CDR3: CASSIGGEGPSSYEQYF. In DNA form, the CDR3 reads TGTGCCAGTAGTATCGGCGGAGAGGGCCCGAGCTCCTACGAGCAGTACTTC.

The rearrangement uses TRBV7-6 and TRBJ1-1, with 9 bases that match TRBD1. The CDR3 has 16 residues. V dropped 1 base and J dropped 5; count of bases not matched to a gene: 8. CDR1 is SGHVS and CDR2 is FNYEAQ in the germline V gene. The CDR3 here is CASSLGGGQGGTEAFF. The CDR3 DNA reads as TGTGCCAGCAGCTTAGGGGGGGGACAGGGAGGGACTGAAGCTTTCTTT. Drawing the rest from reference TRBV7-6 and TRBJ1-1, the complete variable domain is GAGVSQSPRYKVTKRGQDVALRCDPISGHVSLYWYRQALGQGPEFLTYFNYEAQQDKSGLPNDRFSAERPEGSISTLTIQRTEQRDSAMYRCASSLGGGQGGTEAFFGQGTRLTVV.

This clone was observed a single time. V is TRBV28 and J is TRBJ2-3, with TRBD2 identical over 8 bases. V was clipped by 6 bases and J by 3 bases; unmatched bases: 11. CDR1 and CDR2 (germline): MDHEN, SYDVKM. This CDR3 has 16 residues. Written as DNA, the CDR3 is TGTGCCAGCAGCCACCGGGGGGGGTGGGGGACAGATACGCAGTATTTT. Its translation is CASSHRGGWGTDTQYF.